A selection of T cell receptor beta chains follows, all from one sample in a study of vaccination effects on CD4 cells after COVID-19. Profiled with immunoSEQ multiplex PCR; TCRdb holds only in-frame clones, not every one. Counted here are tens of thousands of clones, around 80% occurring once; the ten biggest clones make up around 2.4%. Their target antigens are unknown. The starting material was CD4+ T cells from PBMCs cultured with HCoV-229E spike peptides, obtained before COVID-19 vaccination. These receptors were obtained from a human donor who received a COVID-19 vaccine. Both conserved end residues are part of each CDR3. Clone size is shown for a subset of rows, as once, few, many or a class of expanded clone.

V gene,CDR3 length,clone size,J gene,CDR3 protein
TRBV18,16,.,TRBJ1-6,CASSGQGEAYNSPLHF
TRBV6-6,13,few,TRBJ1-2,CASSRQGNYGYTF
TRBV6-1,15,.,TRBJ2-1,CASSEGTSGGNEQFF
TRBV19,13,.,TRBJ1-1,CASSISGRTEAFF
TRBV10-3,15,.,TRBJ2-3,CATTLAGGSTDTQYF
TRBV4-1,14,.,TRBJ1-5,CASSQGEGRQPQHF
TRBV5-6,16,.,TRBJ2-3,CASSTSRLRSADTQYF
TRBV9,13,few,TRBJ1-2,CASSPVQGYGYTF
TRBV7-2,13,.,TRBJ2-1,CASSFKPRGGQFF
TRBV18,15,.,TRBJ2-3,CASSSGSASEDTQYF
TRBV5-1,13,.,TRBJ1-1,CASSPGTGPEAFF
TRBV4-1,15,.,TRBJ1-2,CASSQVTGTNYGYTF
TRBV12-3/TRBV12-4,13,.,TRBJ1-2,CASSRDRIYGYTF
TRBV11-3,17,.,TRBJ2-1,CASSLDSLAGRGNEQFF
TRBV6-6,11,few,TRBJ1-5,CASSYGQFQHF
TRBV5-6,13,.,TRBJ2-3,CASSHSSLDTQYF
TRBV7-9,14,.,TRBJ2-2,CASSLKEGARDLFF
TRBV30,15,.,TRBJ1-1,CAWSAGSGGGTEAFF
TRBV5-1,13,.,TRBJ1-2,CASRTGVAYGYTF
TRBV5-8,15,.,TRBJ2-1,CASSRQGFFSNEQFF
TRBV7-2,13,.,TRBJ1-2,CASSLGGTRGYTF
TRBV24-1,16,.,TRBJ2-1,CATSDTGGATYNEQFF
TRBV25-1,17,.,TRBJ2-6,CARRPGEYRSGANVLTF
TRBV5-1,14,.,TRBJ2-5,CASSGGSVEETQYF
TRBV28,15,.,TRBJ1-1,CASRPGDLPRTEAFF
TRBV5-1,15,.,TRBJ2-2,CASSSGHRDAGELFF
TRBV5-1,14,.,TRBJ2-5,CASSPDTNQETQYF
TRBV24-1,12,.,TRBJ1-5,CATSDSNQPQHF
TRBV5-1,14,few,TRBJ2-2,CASSWGQGTGELFF
TRBV7-2,17,.,TRBJ2-2,CAGGGAGGLANTGELFF
TRBV7-2,13,.,TRBJ1-1,CASSWTVNTEAFF
TRBV7-2,15,.,TRBJ2-3,CASSFDSSGTDTQYF
TRBV12-5,14,.,TRBJ2-2,CASGWGFATGELFF
TRBV3-1/TRBV3-2,13,.,TRBJ1-5,CASSQGWYQPQHF
TRBV2,14,few,TRBJ1-5,CASRGDSGYQPQHF
TRBV30,13,.,TRBJ1-2,CAWSETGITGYTF
TRBV30,16,once,TRBJ2-4,CAWSGGLVRSENIQYF
TRBV2,14,.,TRBJ1-2,CASCETFTNYGYTF
TRBV28,15,.,TRBJ1-2,CASSLRPPNNYGYTF
TRBV5-4,16,.,TRBJ2-2,CASSSLAGGLVGELFF
TRBV5-1,15,.,TRBJ1-5,CASSLARGAGQPQHF
TRBV7-9,16,.,TRBJ1-5,CASSLGTGDSNQPQHF
TRBV6-1,16,.,TRBJ1-5,CASSEPGQYSNQPQHF
TRBV5-1,15,.,TRBJ2-6,CASSLTASGANVLTF
TRBV5-1,16,.,TRBJ2-2,CASSSTGGANTGELFF
TRBV7-3,15,once,TRBJ2-1,CASSLASGLNNEQFF
TRBV6-5,16,once,TRBJ1-4,CASSYHHGGLGEKLFF
TRBV18,14,.,TRBJ1-2,CASSPDRGQDGYTF
TRBV4-2,15,.,TRBJ2-1,CASSPTGTGLNEQFF
TRBV19,16,.,TRBJ2-3,CASSIPTGEEVDTQYF
TRBV9,17,.,TRBJ1-2,CASSRGTVPGGNYGYTF
TRBV28,15,.,TRBJ1-1,CASRLRDTANTEAFF
TRBV19,13,.,TRBJ2-4,CASSMSWGNIQYF
TRBV9,14,.,TRBJ1-2,CASSPDFRGYGYTF
TRBV5-6,15,.,TRBJ1-2,CASSFGQRLYYGYTF